One and the same sample provided the 29 T cell receptor beta chains below, sequenced in a study of T cell repertoires in cytomegalovirus infection. TCRdb used MiXCR to reprocess the reads, holding one entry per CDR3 protein. The sample contains some 200,000 distinct CDR3 sequences, roughly 19% of which appear only once. Material: PBMCs. The receptor set was obtained from a human donor in good health (CMV status not recorded). Some clones in this sample may be carry-over from other donors' samples.

This clonotype was counted only a few times. The gene calls are TRBV6-2 or TRBV6-3 and TRBJ1-2, with 8 bases lining up with TRBD1. Germline CDR1 is MNHEY and CDR2 is SVGEGT. CDR3 length: 17 residues. V was pared by 2 bases and J by 4 bases, with 12 bases of the junction left unmatched. The DNA of the CDR3 is TGTGCCAGCAGTTACCAAGGACAGGGAAGGTCGACCTATGGCTACACCTTC. Translated: CASSYQGQGRSTYGYTF.

This clonotype was counted many times. The genes are TRBV7-2 and TRBJ1-1; D possibly corresponds to TRBD1 (6 bases). The length of the CDR3 is 13 residues. Germline CDR1 and CDR2: SGHTA and FQGNSA. Trimming shortened V by 7 bases and J by 8 bases, and 17 bases separated the two germline ends. CDR3 in amino acids: CASTGIRTAEAFF. Here the CDR3 DNA reads TGTGCCAGCACCGGAATCCGGACAGCCGAAGCTTTCTTT.

Notes on this clonotype: At one end the junction does not follow the germline gene, possibly because of a read error. The chain has TRBV7-9 and TRBJ2-1; 7 nucleotides match TRBD2. Germline V gives CDR1 SEHNR, CDR2 FQNEAQ (reference sequence). The CDR3 runs 15 residues. In DNA, the CDR3 is TGTGACAGCAGCTTTGGCGGGGGACCCGCCAATGAGCAGTTCTTC. Translating it yields CDSSFGGGPANEQFF.

This clonotype was detected many times. This sequence joins TRBV2 and TRBJ1-1; D is unclear. Germline V gene lookup returns CDR1 SNHLY and CDR2 FYNNEI. This CDR3 contains 13 residues. Trimming removed 1 base from V and 4 bases from J, with 7 bases in between. The CDR3 sequence: CASSEGRTTEAFF. CDR3 DNA sequence: TGTGCCAGCAGTGAAGGCAGGACCACTGAAGCTTTCTTT. Full variable domain (outside the CDR3, taken from reference TRBV2 and TRBJ1-1): EPEVTQTPSHQVTQMGQEVILRCVPISNHLYFYWYRQILGQKVEFLVSFYNNEISEKSEIFDDQFSVERPDGSNFTLKIRSTKLEDSAMYFCASSEGRTTEAFFGQGTRLTVV.

V gene TRBV7-3 combines with J gene TRBJ1-1, with D uncertain. Looked up from germline, CDR1 is SGHTA and CDR2 is FQGTGA. This CDR3 is built from 16 residues. V was cut by 2 bases and J by 0 bases, with 13 bases left in between. The CDR3 loop reads CASSLGSAGLNTEAFF. The CDR3 nucleotides read TGTGCCAGCAGCTTAGGGTCCGCGGGGTTGAACACTGAAGCTTTCTTT.

This clonotype was recorded a few times. This chain uses TRBV6-2 or TRBV6-3 with TRBJ2-1, with TRBD2 as a possible D gene (7 bases). Looked up from germline, CDR1 is MNHEY and CDR2 is SVGEGT. V was cut by 0 bases and J by 4 bases, with 13 bases left in between. This CDR3 is 16 amino acids long. DNA for the CDR3: TGTGCCAGCAGTTACTCGCTGGCGGGGGCGTACAATGAGCAGTTCTTC. As protein: CASSYSLAGAYNEQFF.

This clonotype was seen a few times. The CDR3 region has the DNA TGCAGTGCTAGTTTTGTTGGAAACACCATATATTTT. Translation gives CSASFVGNTIYF. This sequence joins TRBV20-1 and TRBJ1-3; D remains unclear. This CDR3 comprises 12 residues. Deletions cut 3 bases from V and 3 bases from J, with 6 bases between. CDR1 and CDR2 from the germline V gene are DFQATT and SNEGSKA (reference sequence).

The J gene is TRBJ2-3, the V gene TRBV12-3 or TRBV12-4; 7 bases agree with TRBD1. The length of the CDR3 is 15 residues. The junction had 8 bases not matched to a gene; V was cut back by 6 bases and J by 2 bases. The CDR3: CASRRDSRFTDTQYF. The CDR3 nucleotides are TGTGCCAGCAGACGGGACAGCCGTTTCACAGATACGCAGTATTTT.

The chain recombines TRBV6-6 with TRBJ2-3; TRBD2 matches at 9 bases. The CDR3 sequence is 16 residues long. CDR1 is MNHNY and CDR2 is SVGAGI in the germline V gene (reference sequence). Trimming cost V 5 bases and J 11 bases; bases outside gene matches: 17. For the CDR3, the DNA is TGTGCCAGCAGTGGATATACCGGGACTAGCATCTTACAGCAGTATTTT. Residues: CASSGYTGTSILQQYF.

The chain employs TRBV12-3 or TRBV12-4 and TRBJ2-2; D remains ambiguous. V dropped 7 bases and J dropped 0 bases, with 9 bases sitting between them. This CDR3 contains 14 residues. The CDR3 protein is CASMRQTNTGELFF. In nucleotides, the CDR3 is TGTGCCAGCATGAGGCAGACGAACACCGGGGAGCTGTTTTTT.

This clonotype was counted only a few times. CDR3 sequence (DNA): TGCAGTGCGGCGCGGACAGGGGACAGCACAGATACGCAGTATTTT. This sequence encodes CSAARTGDSTDTQYF. This rearrangement joins TRBV20-1 to TRBJ2-3, with 9 bases matching TRBD1. CDR3 length: 15 amino acids. Germline assignment: CDR1 DFQATT and CDR2 SNEGSKA (reference sequence). The junction had 7 bases not matched to a gene; V was cut back by 6 bases and J by 0 bases.

This clonotype turned up a few times. The V call is TRBV30, the J call TRBJ1-2; D is ambiguous. The CDR3 has 13 amino acids. Germline CDR1 GTSNPN, CDR2 SVGIG (reference sequence). Trimming removed 2 bases from V and 1 base from J, with 8 bases in between. CDR3 DNA sequence: TGTGCCTGGAGTTTGACCGGTAACTATGGCTACACCTTC. Translated: CAWSLTGNYGYTF. Full variable domain (outside the CDR3, taken from reference TRBV30 and TRBJ1-2): SQTIHQWPATLVQPVGSPLSLECTVEGTSNPNLYWYRQAAGRGLQLLFYSVGIGQISSEVPQNLSASRPQDRQFILSSKKLLLSDSGFYLCAWSLTGNYGYTFGSGTRLTVV.

As concerns this clonotype: Compared with germline, one end of the junction differs, possibly owing to a read error. The rearrangement links TRBV20-1 to TRBJ2-2; D is tentatively TRBD1 or TRBD2 (5 bases each). Germline CDR1 is DFQATT and CDR2 is SNEGSKA (reference sequence). The CDR3 extends over 13 amino acids. The CDR3 sequence: CSARDGAPGELFF. The CDR3 DNA follows: TGCAGTGCGAGAGACGGGGCTCCCGGGGAGCTGTTTTTT.

V is TRBV6-1 and J is TRBJ2-6; unclear D gene. Per the germline V gene, CDR1 is MNHNS and CDR2 is SASEGT. The CDR3 is made up of 18 amino acids. V lost 5 bases and J lost 0, with 17 bases in between. The CDR3 coding sequence is TGTGCCAGCAGTTATTTTGGAATCCAGCCCTCTGGGGCCAACGTCCTGACTTTC. This encodes CASSYFGIQPSGANVLTF.

There are a few counts of this clonotype. The chain is built from TRBV29-1 and TRBJ2-3; D not certain. V lost 5 bases to trimming and J lost 2 bases, with 17 bases between them. In germline, CDR1 is SQVTM, CDR2 ANQGSEA. CDR3 size: 15 residues. CDR3 sequence (DNA): TGCAGCGTTAACCCGACGGTGGGATCCACAGATACGCAGTATTTT. It yields the protein CSVNPTVGSTDTQYF.

This chain uses TRBV6-2 or TRBV6-3 with TRBJ1-5; 9 nucleotides line up with TRBD1. The length of the CDR3 is 16 residues. Trimming at V came to 5 bases and at J to 1 base, leaving 6 bases not matched to a gene. The V gene's germline CDR1 is MNHEY and CDR2 SVGEGT. The CDR3 sequence is CASSEQGATSNQPQHF. The CDR3 nucleotides read TGTGCCAGCAGTGAACAGGGGGCGACGAGCAATCAGCCCCAGCATTTT.

The chain combines TRBV5-1 with TRBJ2-5, with 10 nucleotides matching TRBD1. V trimming: 3 bases; J trimming: 7 bases; junction bases outside the gene matches: 15. This CDR3 spans 17 amino acids. The germline CDR1 and CDR2 sequences are SGHRS and YFSETQ. The CDR3 coding sequence is TGCGCCAGCAGCTCGTTCACCGGGACAGGGGCCCCCTCGACCCAGTACTTC. Encoded protein: CASSSFTGTGAPSTQYF.

This chain links TRBV6-2 or TRBV6-3 with TRBJ2-1, with D tentatively TRBD1 or TRBD2 (6 bases each). Germline CDR1 reads MNHEY; CDR2 reads SVGEGT. Trimming pared 2 bases from V and 4 bases from J, leaving 15 bases between. The length of the CDR3 is 16 residues. The CDR3 loop is CASSYGGTLRYNEQFF. The CDR3 bases are TGTGCCAGCAGTTACGGAGGGACATTACGTTACAATGAGCAGTTCTTC.

Concerning this clonotype itself: Relative to the germline gene, one junction end is altered; a read error may explain this. This sequence joins TRBV28 and TRBJ2-2; TRBD2 is a possible D gene (5 bases). Germline lookup yields CDR1 MDHEN and CDR2 SYDVKM. The CDR3 runs to 15 residues. The CDR3 loop is CASSLFGSRAGEPFF. The DNA of the CDR3 is TGTGCCAGCAGTTTATTTGGGTCGCGGGCCGGGGAGCCGTTTTTT. The complete variable domain, with remaining parts taken from reference TRBV28 and TRBJ2-2, reads DVKVTQSSRYLVKRTGEKVFLECVQDMDHENMFWYRQDPGLGLRLIYFSYDVKMKEKGDIPEGYSVSREKKERFSLILESASTNQTSMYLCASSLFGSRAGEPFFGEGSRLTVL.

This clonotype has a count of ten or more. The V call is TRBV12-3 or TRBV12-4, the J call TRBJ2-3, with D perhaps matching TRBD1 (5 bases). V lost 5 bases and J 2 bases, leaving 11 bases between the germline ends. The CDR3 spans 14 residues. CDR3 protein: CASSKGVATDTQYF. The CDR3 DNA reads as TGTGCCAGCAGTAAAGGGGTGGCCACAGATACGCAGTATTTT.

This clonotype appeared a few times. J is TRBJ2-1 and V is TRBV7-9; the match to TRBD2 covers 8 bases. Germline CDR1 is SEHNR and CDR2 is FQNEAQ (reference sequence). The trim removed 3 bases at V and 10 bases at J, leaving 11 bases unmatched. The CDR3 consists of 15 residues. DNA of the CDR3: TGTGCCAGCAGCTTCGGGACTAGGGGGGTGGTGGAGCAGTTCTTC. Translated: CASSFGTRGVVEQFF.

This clonotype has more than one count but fewer than ten. This chain joins TRBV19 and TRBJ1-5; 9 bases are shared with TRBD1. Germline trimming cut 7 bases from V and 6 bases from J; bases unmatched to any gene: 10. Germline loops: CDR1 LNHDA, CDR2 SQIVND (reference sequence). This CDR3 is built from 15 residues. The CDR3 here is CASTKTGQGRQPQHF. In DNA form, the CDR3 reads TGTGCCAGTACCAAAACGGGACAGGGACGTCAGCCCCAGCATTTT.

J is TRBJ2-2 and V is TRBV11-3, with D maybe TRBD1 (5 bases). The V end was cut by 5 bases, the J end by 0 bases, with 10 bases between. The CDR3 is made up of 15 amino acids. Germline V gene sequence: CDR1 SGHNT, CDR2 YENEEA. CDR3 nucleotide sequence: TGTGCCAGCAGCGAGGACATGACGAACACCGGGGAGCTGTTTTTT. This codes for CASSEDMTNTGELFF.

There are many counts of this clonotype. The V gene is TRBV7-2, the J gene TRBJ1-4; D not resolved. Germline-derived CDR1 and CDR2 are SGHTA and FQGNSA. V was pared by 2 bases and J by 5 bases, with 6 bases between. The CDR3 length is 13 residues. The CDR3 sequence is CASSLRLNEKLFF. CDR3 in DNA: TGTGCCAGCAGCTTAAGGCTAAATGAAAAACTGTTTTTT.

This clonotype has a handful of counts. The J gene is TRBJ2-1, the V gene TRBV20-1; unclear D gene. In germline, CDR1 is DFQATT, CDR2 SNEGSKA (reference sequence). CDR3 length equals 12 residues. Trimming took off 0 bases at V and 11 bases at J, with 11 bases between the two ends. CDR3 nucleotide sequence: TGCAGTGCTAGAGATCGAGGTTTGAAGCAGTTCTTC. It specifies CSARDRGLKQFF.

This clonotype was counted between two and nine times. The gene calls are TRBV20-1 and TRBJ2-3; 10 bases line up with TRBD2. V trimming: 4 bases; J trimming: 0 bases; junction bases outside the gene matches: 10. This CDR3 comprises 17 residues. CDR1 and CDR2 (germline): DFQATT, SNEGSKA (reference sequence). CDR3 sequence: CSAIRLAGRLSTDTQYF. In DNA form, the CDR3 reads TGCAGTGCTATCCGACTAGCGGGTAGACTCAGCACAGATACGCAGTATTTT.

This clonotype was observed a handful of times. CDR3 DNA: TGTGCCAGCAGCTTGGATTACGGGAGAGACACCGGGGAGCTGTTTTTT. Its protein is CASSLDYGRDTGELFF. The J gene is TRBJ2-2, the V gene TRBV5-6, with a possible D match to TRBD2 (6 bases). The CDR3 length is 16 residues. Per germline, CDR1 SGHDT and CDR2 YYEEEE. V was cut by 0 bases and J by 3 bases, with 12 bases left in between.

CDR3: CASSPNRVFAYNEQFF. The DNA for the CDR3 is TGTGCCAGCAGTCCGAACCGGGTCTTTGCTTACAATGAGCAGTTCTTC. The chain combines TRBV6-1 with TRBJ2-1, with no clear D. Trimming removed 5 bases at V and 4 bases at J, with 18 bases between. The CDR3 loop spans 16 amino acids. The germline CDR1 and CDR2 sequences are MNHNS and SASEGT.

The sample holds many counts of this clonotype. V usage is TRBV7-9 and J usage is TRBJ1-1; maybe TRBD1 (5 bases). Germline-derived CDR1 and CDR2 are SEHNR and FQNEAQ (reference sequence). Between the trimmed V and J ends, which lost 6 bases and 0 bases, there was a span of 11 bases. The CDR3 sequence is 14 residues long. CDR3 nucleotide sequence: TGTGCCAGCAGTTCCCCCAGGGTGAACACTGAAGCTTTCTTT. Residues: CASSSPRVNTEAFF.